Listed here are 23 T cell receptor beta chains from one sample, sequenced in a study of blood T cell repertoires in COVID-19. Libraries were prepared by immunoSEQ multiplex PCR; TCRdb keeps only in-frame clonotypes and omits some of them. The table records over 80,000 clones, about 88% of them present only once. The source material was peripheral blood. The receptors were sampled from an elderly woman with acute or convalescent COVID-19.

This clone occurred once. This rearrangement joins TRBV2 to TRBJ1-2; possible D gene TRBD1, 5 bases. The germline V gene has CDR1 SNHLY and CDR2 FYNNEI. The V and J ends lost 0 bases and 10 bases respectively, with 12 bases between them. The CDR3 totals 13 residues. The CDR3 DNA reads TGTGCCAGCAGTGAAGCGAGGTCAGGGCACTACACCTTC. This translates into CASSEARSGHYTF.

The gene calls are TRBV11-3 and TRBJ1-1; 9 positions match TRBD1. The CDR3 spans 19 residues. The V gene's germline CDR1 is SGHNT and CDR2 YENEEA. V was pared by 2 bases and J by 1 base, with 14 bases of the junction left unmatched. CDR3 DNA: TGTGCCAGCAGCTTACTCCAATGGGACAGGGTGCTCACGAACACTGAAGCTTTCTTT. Translating it yields CASSLLQWDRVLTNTEAFF.

As for this clone: One junction end does not reproduce the germline sequence, and a read error may be involved. This sequence joins TRBV5-1 and TRBJ2-7; weak D call: TRBD1 (5 bases). Germline V gives CDR1 SGHRS, CDR2 YFSETQ. CDR3 length: 13 residues. CDR3 protein: CASNLQGSYEQYF. The CDR3 DNA reads as TGCGCCAGCAACTTGCAGGGTAGCTACGAGCAGTACTTC.

The V gene is TRBV6-6, the J gene TRBJ1-3; possible D gene TRBD1, 6 bases. The CDR3 loop spans 16 amino acids. Germline values: CDR1 MNHNY, CDR2 SVGAGI (reference sequence). Trimming left V 3 bases short and J 0 bases short, with 12 bases between. The CDR3 nucleotides are TGTGCCAGCAGTTATCAGGGGACCGTCTCTGGAAACACCATATATTTT. Protein product: CASSYQGTVSGNTIYF.

This clone came up a few times. The chain is built from TRBV2 and TRBJ1-6; TRBD1 matches 7 bases. Germline lookup yields CDR1 SNHLY and CDR2 FYNNEI. The CDR3 has 14 amino acids. Trimming removed 2 bases from V and 8 bases from J; junction bases left unmatched: 3. The CDR3 sequence is CASSELTGDSPLHF. CDR3 coding DNA: TGTGCCAGCAGTGAATTAACAGGGGATTCACCCCTCCACTTT.

This sequence joins TRBV5-1 and TRBJ2-5; TRBD2 might be the D (6 bases). The length of the CDR3 is 16 residues. Germline V lookup: CDR1 SGHRS, CDR2 YFSETQ. The V end was cut by 0 bases, the J end by 5 bases, with 17 bases between. The CDR3 loop reads CASSLGWRASRETQYF. The CDR3, as DNA: TGCGCCAGCAGCTTGGGTTGGAGGGCTAGTCGGGAGACCCAGTACTTC.

The J gene is TRBJ1-1, the V gene TRBV5-4; 7 bases fit TRBD1. With V trimmed by 3 bases and J by 8 bases, 13 bases remained unmatched. The length of the CDR3 is 15 residues. Looked up from germline, CDR1 is SGHNT and CDR2 is YYREEE (reference sequence). The CDR3 bases are TGTGCCAGCAGCTATGATCCGGGACAGAAAACCGAAGCTTTCTTT. The encoded protein is CASSYDPGQKTEAFF.

The chain has TRBV28 and TRBJ1-6, with 8 bases matching TRBD1. Germline V gene data show CDR1 as MDHEN and CDR2 as SYDVKM. The trim removed 5 bases at V and 8 bases at J, leaving 2 bases unmatched. The CDR3 totals 13 residues. The CDR3 sequence: CASSTTGDSPLHF. DNA of the CDR3: TGTGCCAGCAGTACGACAGGGGATTCACCCCTCCACTTT.

This sequence joins TRBV4-3 and TRBJ2-3; D may be TRBD1 (5 bases). The CDR3 loop spans 15 amino acids. V lost 1 base, J lost 2 bases, and 10 bases lay in between. The germline gives CDR1 LGHNA, CDR2 YSLEER. This CDR3 is CASSQGGFITDTQYF. CDR3 DNA sequence: TGCGCCAGCAGCCAAGGGGGCTTTATCACAGATACGCAGTATTTT.

CDR3 DNA: TGTGCCAGCAGTTTATCGATCCCGGGGGCAACTAATGAAAAACTGTTTTTT. This codes for CASSLSIPGATNEKLFF. The chain combines TRBV27 with TRBJ1-4; weak D call: TRBD1 (5 bases). Germline assignment: CDR1 MNHEY and CDR2 SMNVEV (reference sequence). The V and J ends lost 0 bases and 0 bases respectively, with 11 bases between them. The CDR3 has 17 residues.

This rearrangement joins TRBV28 to TRBJ2-1; D perhaps matches TRBD2 (6 bases). V was shortened by 6 bases and J by 2 bases, with 17 bases between the two germline ends. The CDR3 totals 16 residues. Germline assignment: CDR1 MDHEN and CDR2 SYDVKM. The chain's CDR3 is CASSLRDLAPYNEQFF. In DNA form, the CDR3 reads TGTGCCAGCAGCCTGCGGGACCTAGCACCCTACAATGAGCAGTTCTTC.

This clone was seen more than once but under ten times. J is TRBJ2-3 and V is TRBV2; perhaps TRBD2 as D (5 bases). This CDR3 has 14 residues. V was pared by 4 bases and J by 2 bases, with 10 bases between. Germline-derived CDR1 and CDR2 are SNHLY and FYNNEI. The CDR3 sequence is CASSATGFTDTQYF. CDR3 sequence (DNA): TGTGCCAGCAGTGCGACGGGATTCACAGATACGCAGTATTTT.

This sequence joins TRBV5-5 and TRBJ1-1; no clear D gene. V lost 4 bases to trimming and J lost 5 bases, with 12 bases between them. Germline CDR1 reads SGHKS; CDR2 reads YYEKEE (reference sequence). The CDR3 sequence is 13 residues long. The CDR3 coding sequence is TGTGCCAGCAGCACGACGCCGGAGACTGAAGCTTTCTTT. Translating it yields CASSTTPETEAFF.

The CDR3 nucleotides are TGTGCCAGTTCGATGCAGGGTTCCGGCGGGGAGCTGTTTTTT. Translated: CASSMQGSGGELFF. This sequence joins TRBV7-2 and TRBJ2-2; D is perhaps TRBD1 (5 bases). Trimming removed 9 bases at V and 7 bases at J, with 18 bases between. This CDR3 has 14 residues. Germline assignment: CDR1 SGHTA and CDR2 FQGNSA. Combining the CDR3 with reference TRBV7-2 and TRBJ2-2 gives the whole variable domain GAGVSQSPSNKVTEKGKDVELRCDPISGHTALYWYRQSLGQGLEFLIYFQGNSAPDKSGLPSDRFSAERTGGSVSTLTIQRTQQEDSAVYLCASSMQGSGGELFFGEGSRLTVL.

CDR3 nucleotides: TGTGCCAGCACCCTCACTCCGACAGGGGGTACCGGGGAGCTGTTTTTT. Translated, it gives CASTLTPTGGTGELFF. The V call is TRBV11-1, the J call TRBJ2-2; 9 bases agree with TRBD1. Germline CDR1 is SGHAT and CDR2 is FQDESV (reference sequence). The junction had 11 bases not matched to a gene; V was cut back by 7 bases and J by 5 bases. CDR3 length: 16 amino acids. The full variable domain, rest sourced from reference TRBV11-1 and TRBJ2-2, is EAEVAQSPRYKITEKSQAVAFWCDPISGHATLYWYRQILGQGPELLVQFQDESVVDDSQLPKDRFSAERLKGVDSTLKIQPAELGDSAMYLCASTLTPTGGTGELFFGEGSRLTVL.

CDR3 protein: CASSLSSGGNYNEQFF. DNA for the CDR3: TGTGCCAGCAGCTTGTCCAGCGGGGGGAACTACAATGAGCAGTTCTTC. The chain has TRBV7-2 and TRBJ2-1, with 9 bases that match TRBD2. Germline V gene sequence: CDR1 SGHTA, CDR2 FQGNSA. Losses at the gene ends were 3 bases for V and 3 bases for J; bases not matched to a gene: 6. CDR3 size: 16 residues.

The chain joins TRBV11-1 to TRBJ2-1; 12 bases are a match to TRBD2. The CDR3 length is 15 residues. From germline, CDR1 is SGHAT and CDR2 FQDESV (reference sequence). After removal of 3 bases from V and 9 bases from J, the junction contained 6 bases not matched to a gene. The CDR3 coding sequence is TGTGCCAGCAGCTTGGTCCTAGCGGGGGGGCGTGAGCAGTTCTTC. Protein sequence: CASSLVLAGGREQFF.

This chain uses TRBV7-9 with TRBJ1-5, with 9 bases lining up with TRBD1. CDR3 length equals 14 residues. V gave up 5 bases and J gave up 6 bases; unmatched junction bases: 5. Germline V CDR1 and CDR2: SEHNR, FQNEAQ (reference sequence). The CDR3 DNA reads as TGTGCCAGCAGCCCACAGGGGGCGGGTCAGCCCCAGCATTTT. It codes for CASSPQGAGQPQHF.

This clone appeared a few times. The chain links TRBV24-1 to TRBJ2-1, with a tentative D call TRBD1 (7 bases). Trimming removed 4 bases from V and 1 base from J, with 10 bases in between. Germline V gives CDR1 KGHDR, CDR2 SFDVKD. The CDR3 consists of 15 residues. CDR3 sequence reads: CATSEQGRSYNEQFF. The CDR3 region has the DNA TGTGCCACCAGTGAACAGGGGAGGTCCTACAATGAGCAGTTCTTC.

The rearrangement joins TRBV19 to TRBJ1-2; 8 positions agree with TRBD1. Germline-derived CDR1 and CDR2 are LNHDA and SQIVND (reference sequence). J lost 6 bases, V lost 7 bases, and 16 bases had no gene match. The CDR3 length is 16 residues. CDR3 sequence (DNA): TGTGCCAGTACCCTCGGACAGGGCCGCGGAAGGGATGGCTACACCTTC. This translates into CASTLGQGRGRDGYTF.

The chain uses TRBV6-5 and TRBJ1-1; D not resolved. Trimming left V 4 bases short and J 6 bases short, with 12 bases between. The CDR3 runs to 13 residues. Per the germline V gene, CDR1 is MNHEY and CDR2 is SVGAGI. The CDR3 DNA reads as TGTGCCAGCAGTTTCCTCGGAGACGCTGAAGCTTTCTTT. The encoded protein is CASSFLGDAEAFF.

J is TRBJ2-3 and V is TRBV7-9; tentative D call: TRBD2 (5 bases). There are 14 residues in the CDR3. With 7 bases removed from V and 2 bases from J, the gap between germline ends came to 13 bases. Germline assignment: CDR1 SEHNR and CDR2 FQNEAQ (reference sequence). CDR3 nucleotide sequence: TGTGCCAGCACATCGGCGGGTGTCACAGATACGCAGTATTTT. Translated, it gives CASTSAGVTDTQYF.

The chain couples TRBV2 to TRBJ1-2; 7 bases fit TRBD1. V gave up 4 bases and J gave up 4 bases; unmatched junction bases: 3. The CDR3 loop spans 13 amino acids. Germline V gene sequence: CDR1 SNHLY, CDR2 FYNNEI. DNA of the CDR3: TGTGCCAGCAGTGGGCAGGGGGGCTATGGCTACACCTTC. Translating gives CASSGQGGYGYTF.